The source of this T cell receptor beta chain is a study of blood T cell repertoires in COVID-19. Study background: The cDNA or gDNA used as material had been derived from T cells, B-cell-depleted T cells, or PBMCs.

Germline values: CDR1 MNHEY, CDR2 SVGAGI. The CDR3 runs 14 residues. V dropped 6 bases and J dropped 8; count of bases not matched to a gene: 9. Data came from immunoSEQ multiplex PCR; TCRdb stores just in-frame clones and leaves some out. Counted here are about 190,000 clones, roughly 80% occurring once; the ten biggest clones make up over 10%. The clonotype originates from a woman aged 45 to 65 with acute or convalescent COVID-19. The specimen was peripheral blood. V gene TRBV6-5 combines with J gene TRBJ1-2; TRBD1 aligns across 10 bases. For the CDR3, the DNA is TGTGCCAGCAGCCGCGGGACAGGGGCCGGGGGCTACACCTTC. This sequence encodes CASSRGTGAGGYTF.